These 27 T cell receptor beta chains were all obtained from the same sample, sequenced in a study of response to subunit inactivated influenza vaccine. Each CDR3 protein gets one entry after TCRdb re-called the RT-PCR reads with MiXCR. The sample consists of hundreds of thousands of distinct CDR3 sequences, 15% to 19% of them appearing once. The sequencing here drew on PBMCs from blood, taken 11 to 12 days after vaccination. The receptors shown here come from a man in his forties or fifties who received an inactivated influenza vaccine.

V and J are TRBV14 and TRBJ2-7, with D unresolved. V dropped 4 bases and J dropped 4 bases, with 8 bases sitting between them. The CDR3 is 12 residues long. CDR1 SGHDN and CDR2 FVKESK come from the germline V gene. The CDR3 DNA follows: TGTGCCAGCAGCCGCCTGTTTTACGAGCAGTACTTC. It codes for CASSRLFYEQYF. The full variable domain, its missing parts supplied by reference TRBV14 and TRBJ2-7, is EAGVTQFPSHSVIEKGQTVTLRCDPISGHDNLYWYRRVMGKEIKFLLHFVKESKQDESGMPNNRFLAERTGGTYSTLKVQPAELEDSGVYFCASSRLFYEQYFGPGTRLTVT.

This clonotype was detected only a few times. The chain recombines TRBV5-1 with TRBJ2-1; TRBD1 agrees at 8 bases. Germline V gives CDR1 SGHRS, CDR2 YFSETQ. The length of the CDR3 is 15 residues. The junction had 5 bases not matched to a gene; V was cut back by 0 bases and J by 6 bases. CDR3 coding DNA: TGCGCCAGCAGCTTGGAACAGGGGGTCGGCAATGAGCAGTTCTTC. It is translated as CASSLEQGVGNEQFF.

V and J are TRBV5-1 and TRBJ2-1; TRBD2 matches at 10 bases. The CDR3 has 16 amino acids. Germline V gives CDR1 SGHRS, CDR2 YFSETQ. Germline trimming cut 0 bases from V and 3 bases from J; bases unmatched to any gene: 3. The DNA of the CDR3 is TGCGCCAGCAGCTTGGCTAGCGGGAGCGTCTACAATGAGCAGTTCTTC. It specifies CASSLASGSVYNEQFF. Supplemented by reference TRBV5-1 and TRBJ2-1, the full variable domain reads KAGVTQTPRYLIKTRGQQVTLSCSPISGHRSVSWYQQTPGQGLQFLFEYFSETQRNKGNFPGRFSGRQFSNSRSEMNVSTLELGDSALYLCASSLASGSVYNEQFFGPGTRLTVL.

The CDR3 sequence: CAWSVRTTGRAFF. The CDR3 DNA sequence: TGTGCCTGGAGTGTACGAACCACCGGTCGCGCTTTCTTT. The V call is TRBV30, the J call TRBJ1-1; D is undetermined. Germline V gene sequence: CDR1 GTSNPN, CDR2 SVGIG (reference sequence). Trimming stripped 0 bases from V and 11 bases from J, with 16 bases between. This CDR3 has 13 residues.

This rearrangement joins TRBV5-1 to TRBJ2-3; TRBD2 agrees at 8 bases. Germline lookup yields CDR1 SGHRS and CDR2 YFSETQ. This CDR3 region has 15 residues. Germline trimming cut 6 bases from V and 2 bases from J; bases unmatched to any gene: 8. The chain's CDR3 is CASNSGVGPTDTQYF. In DNA, the CDR3 is TGCGCCAGCAATAGCGGGGTGGGGCCCACAGATACGCAGTATTTT.

The chain combines TRBV5-8 with TRBJ2-7; a possible D gene is TRBD2 (6 bases). V gave up 4 bases and J gave up 3 bases, with 14 bases separating them. Germline V gives CDR1 SGHTS, CDR2 YDEGEE. The CDR3 runs 14 residues. The CDR3 DNA follows: TGTGCCAGCAGCCAGCGAGGGACTTACTACGAGCAGTACTTC. This sequence encodes CASSQRGTYYEQYF.

This clonotype was seen more than once but under ten times. The chain has TRBV15 and TRBJ2-5; D remains ambiguous. Germline V gene sequence: CDR1 LNHNV, CDR2 YYDKDF (reference sequence). The CDR3 loop spans 12 amino acids. V lost 3 bases and J 3 bases, leaving 5 bases between the germline ends. Here the CDR3 reads CATSRGKETQYF. CDR3 coding DNA: TGTGCCACCAGCAGGGGGAAAGAGACCCAGTACTTC. Based on the CDR3 plus reference TRBV15 and TRBJ2-5, the full variable domain is DAMVIQNPRYQVTQFGKPVTLSCSQTLNHNVMYWYQQKSSQAPKLLFHYYDKDFNNEADTPDNFQSRRPNTSFCFLDIRSPGLGDTAMYLCATSRGKETQYFGPGTRLLVL.

V gene TRBV28 combines with J gene TRBJ2-1; 12 bases are a match to TRBD2. Germline V lookup: CDR1 MDHEN, CDR2 SYDVKM. V dropped 5 bases and J dropped 3; count of bases not matched to a gene: 20. The CDR3 spans 21 residues. CDR3 bases: TGTGCCAGCAGTCAAAGAAGTGGGCTAGCGGGAGGGCCGGACTTCTACAATGAGCAGTTCTTC. Amino acids: CASSQRSGLAGGPDFYNEQFF.

This clonotype was recorded many times. This chain joins TRBV29-1 and TRBJ1-1; D is unresolved. V lost 6 bases and J 6 bases, leaving 20 bases between the germline ends. The CDR3 runs to 14 residues. CDR1 SQVTM and CDR2 ANQGSEA come from the germline V gene. CDR3 loop: CSVRTDLSRSEAFF. As DNA, the CDR3 is TGCAGCGTCAGAACCGACCTGAGTAGGTCTGAAGCTTTCTTT.

Only a few counts were recorded for this clonotype. V usage is TRBV29-1 and J usage is TRBJ1-1, with D possibly TRBD1 on 5 matching bases. Between the trimmed V and J ends, which lost 5 bases and 1 base, there was a span of 8 bases. CDR1 SQVTM and CDR2 ANQGSEA come from the germline V gene. The length of the CDR3 is 12 residues. The CDR3 region is CSVRRANTEAFF. The CDR3 DNA sequence: TGCAGCGTTCGCAGGGCGAACACTGAAGCTTTCTTT.

This clonotype was counted a few times. The V gene is TRBV7-2, the J gene TRBJ2-2; D not resolved. With 4 bases removed from V and 7 bases from J, the gap between germline ends came to 10 bases. CDR1 and CDR2 (germline): SGHTA, FQGNSA. CDR3 length equals 13 residues. Here the CDR3 reads CASSSHRDGELFF. The CDR3 nucleotides are TGTGCCAGCAGCTCCCACCGTGACGGGGAGCTGTTTTTT. Based on the CDR3 plus reference TRBV7-2 and TRBJ2-2, the full variable domain is GAGVSQSPSNKVTEKGKDVELRCDPISGHTALYWYRQSLGQGLEFLIYFQGNSAPDKSGLPSDRFSAERTGGSVSTLTIQRTQQEDSAVYLCASSSHRDGELFFGEGSRLTVL.

The chain joins TRBV3-1 to TRBJ1-1; 10 bases are a match to TRBD1. CDR3 length equals 15 residues. Unmatched junction bases numbered 5, after V lost 3 bases and J lost 4 bases. Germline V lookup: CDR1 LGHDT, CDR2 YNNKEL (reference sequence). The CDR3 loop reads CASSHPTGGITEAFF. The CDR3 DNA reads TGTGCCAGCAGCCACCCGACAGGGGGCATCACTGAAGCTTTCTTT.

In this sample, this clonotype turned up a few times. The chain uses TRBV3-1 and TRBJ2-5; 9 bases are a match to TRBD1. CDR3 size: 15 residues. The V segment lost 3 bases and the J segment 2 bases; nucleotides outside the gene matches: 4. Germline loops: CDR1 LGHDT, CDR2 YNNKEL (reference sequence). CDR3 in amino acids: CASSHWDRAQETQYF. The CDR3 DNA reads as TGTGCCAGCAGCCATTGGGACAGGGCTCAAGAGACCCAGTACTTC.

The chain employs TRBV19 and TRBJ2-1; either TRBD1 or TRBD2 may fit D (5 bases each). V shed 3 bases and J shed 5 bases, with 14 bases lying between them. The germline V gene has CDR1 LNHDA and CDR2 SQIVND (reference sequence). The CDR3 contains 15 residues. CDR3 sequence: CASSIPGPLHNEQFF. CDR3 nucleotide sequence: TGTGCCAGTAGTATCCCGGGACCCTTACACAATGAGCAGTTCTTC.

This clonotype was counted a few times. The J gene is TRBJ2-7, the V gene TRBV5-1; the match to TRBD1 covers 11 bases. The CDR3 loop spans 19 amino acids. Germline V gene lookup returns CDR1 SGHRS and CDR2 YFSETQ. The junction had 14 bases not matched to a gene; V was cut back by 3 bases and J by 0 bases. CDR3 region: CASSSTIWTGGYRSYEQYF. As DNA, the CDR3 is TGCGCCAGCAGCTCAACGATTTGGACAGGGGGCTACCGCTCCTACGAGCAGTACTTC.

The CDR3 protein is CSARDRRLGLNIQYF. In DNA, the CDR3 is TGCAGTGCTAGAGATCGTCGACTAGGGCTGAACATTCAGTACTTC. The chain has TRBV20-1 and TRBJ2-4; possible D gene TRBD2, 6 bases. Trimming removed 0 bases at V and 7 bases at J, with 16 bases between. Germline V gene sequence: CDR1 DFQATT, CDR2 SNEGSKA (reference sequence). There are 15 residues in the CDR3.

In this sample, this clonotype turned up many times. The chain employs TRBV28 and TRBJ2-7, with 9 positions matching TRBD1. V lost 5 bases, J lost 4 bases, and 6 bases stayed unmatched. In germline, CDR1 is MDHEN, CDR2 SYDVKM. The length of the CDR3 is 14 residues. The DNA of the CDR3 is TGTGCCAGCAGTATCACCGGGACAGGGTACGAGCAGTACTTC. Translating gives CASSITGTGYEQYF. The variable domain in full, completed from reference TRBV28 and TRBJ2-7, reads DVKVTQSSRYLVKRTGEKVFLECVQDMDHENMFWYRQDPGLGLRLIYFSYDVKMKEKGDIPEGYSVSREKKERFSLILESASTNQTSMYLCASSITGTGYEQYFGPGTRLTVT.

The chain couples TRBV5-6 to TRBJ1-5; 8 bases fit TRBD1. The CDR3 sequence is 15 residues long. CDR1 and CDR2 from the germline V gene are SGHDT and YYEEEE. V lost 3 bases, J lost 2 bases, and 4 bases stayed unmatched. CDR3 amino acids: CASSSADRGNQPQHF. As DNA, the CDR3 is TGTGCCAGCAGCTCCGCGGACAGGGGCAATCAGCCCCAGCATTTT.

This clonotype was seen ten or more times. The chain employs TRBV20-1 and TRBJ1-2; no firm D call. Germline CDR1 reads DFQATT; CDR2 reads SNEGSKA (reference sequence). The CDR3 length is 12 residues. Trimming stripped 2 bases from V and 0 bases from J, with 4 bases between. The CDR3 sequence is CSARYANYGYTF. As DNA, the CDR3 is TGCAGTGCTAGATACGCTAACTATGGCTACACCTTC.

This chain links TRBV7-2 with TRBJ2-5; no clear D gene. Between the trimmed V and J ends, which lost 4 bases and 5 bases, there was a span of 14 bases. CDR3 size: 14 residues. In germline, CDR1 is SGHTA, CDR2 FQGNSA. CDR3 nucleotide sequence: TGTGCCAGCAGCTCCTTAACGGTTCAGGAGACCCAGTACTTC. Its protein product is CASSSLTVQETQYF.

In its sample, this clonotype was seen a few times. The V gene is TRBV29-1, the J gene TRBJ2-3; either TRBD1 or TRBD2 may fit D (6 bases each). Looked up from germline, CDR1 is SQVTM and CDR2 is ANQGSEA. Trimming left V 5 bases short and J 0 bases short, with 9 bases between. The CDR3 length is 13 residues. The DNA of the CDR3 is TGCAGCGTTAAAGGGGGGAGCACAGATACGCAGTATTTT. Encoded protein: CSVKGGSTDTQYF.

This sequence joins TRBV7-2 and TRBJ2-3; no definite D call. CDR1 and CDR2 (germline): SGHTA, FQGNSA. V lost 2 bases, J lost 3 bases, and 12 bases lay in between. The CDR3 extends over 15 amino acids. The CDR3 here is CASSLLLPRTDTQYF. DNA for the CDR3: TGTGCCAGCAGCTTATTACTCCCCCGGACAGATACGCAGTATTTT.

This clonotype was seen only a few times. The chain joins TRBV5-1 to TRBJ2-5; TRBD2 matches 7 bases. CDR1 and CDR2 (germline): SGHRS, YFSETQ. This CDR3 region has 15 residues. J was trimmed by 5 bases and V by 1 base; bases with no gene match: 8. The CDR3 DNA reads TGCGCCAGCAGCTTGCAACGGGAGGTGGGGGAGACCCAGTACTTC. As protein: CASSLQREVGETQYF. Complete variable domain (other parts from reference TRBV5-1 and TRBJ2-5): KAGVTQTPRYLIKTRGQQVTLSCSPISGHRSVSWYQQTPGQGLQFLFEYFSETQRNKGNFPGRFSGRQFSNSRSEMNVSTLELGDSALYLCASSLQREVGETQYFGPGTRLLVL.

This clonotype was detected only a few times. V usage is TRBV7-8 and J usage is TRBJ2-1; TRBD2 matches 7 bases. CDR3 size: 14 residues. Germline CDR1 SGHVS, CDR2 FQNEAQ. Trimming removed 2 bases from V and 5 bases from J; junction bases left unmatched: 3. CDR3 sequence (DNA): TGTGCCAGCAGCTTACCGGGAGGTAACAATGAGCAGTTCTTC. Translating gives CASSLPGGNNEQFF.

This sequence joins TRBV7-2 and TRBJ1-1, with a tentative D call TRBD1 (6 bases). V lost 5 bases and J 1 base, leaving 14 bases between the germline ends. The CDR3 is 15 amino acids. Germline V lookup: CDR1 SGHTA, CDR2 FQGNSA. The CDR3 DNA follows: TGTGCCAGCAGCCTAGACAGGCGCGGGAACACTGAAGCTTTCTTT. Translation gives CASSLDRRGNTEAFF.

The rearrangement uses TRBV5-1 and TRBJ2-5; no clear D gene. The CDR3 loop spans 15 amino acids. The germline gives CDR1 SGHRS, CDR2 YFSETQ. V lost 0 bases, J lost 5 bases, and 14 bases lay in between. In DNA form, the CDR3 reads TGCGCCAGCAGCTTGGAGGACCGTCGATCGGAGACCCAGTACTTC. Its translation: CASSLEDRRSETQYF.

This clonotype was picked up many times. The rearrangement joins TRBV20-1 to TRBJ2-7, with D tentatively TRBD1 (6 bases). Germline CDR1 and CDR2: DFQATT and SNEGSKA (reference sequence). V was cut by 5 bases and J by 2 bases, with 7 bases left in between. The CDR3 is 11 amino acids. CDR3 sequence (DNA): TGCAGTGCTGGACAGACCTACGAGCAGTACTTC. It specifies CSAGQTYEQYF.